This is a list of T cell receptor beta chains from one sample in a study of blood T cells in healthy people across ages. TCRdb reprocessed the 5' RACE reads with MiXCR, giving one entry per CDR3 protein. The sample records about 1.1 million distinct CDR3 sequences, more than 30% being singletons. The sample consisted of blood. Receptor source: a young man in good health. Both conserved end residues are part of each CDR3. Fields, in order: V gene, D gene, clone size, J gene, CDR3 protein, CDR3 DNA. A D gene is named only where the DNA matches it firmly. Some rows mark clone size as missing; the rest say once, few, many or name a class of expanded clone.

>TRBV27|TRBD2|few|TRBJ2-1
CASSLSGGAWNEQFF
TGTGCCAGCAGTCTTAGCGGGGGGGCTTGGAATGAGCAGTTCTTC
>TRBV20-1|TRBD2|once|TRBJ2-1
CSANSGLPPSFF
TGCAGTGCAAACTCGGGACTACCTCCATCGTTCTTC
>TRBV5-5|.|few|TRBJ2-3
CASSLVSLEGTQYF
TGTGCCAGCAGCTTGGTCAGTTTGGAGGGTACGCAGTATTTT
>TRBV6-5|TRBD2|.|TRBJ2-1
CASRPLDSGSEQFF
TGTGCCAGCAGACCCCTCGATAGCGGGTCTGAGCAGTTCTTC
>TRBV5-1|.|few|TRBJ1-4
CASSFTGSLNEKLFF
TGCGCCAGCAGCTTCACAGGGTCACTTAATGAAAAACTGTTTTTT
>TRBV20-1|.|few|TRBJ2-7
CSAGLYNEQYF
TGCAGTGCGGGCCTTTACAATGAGCAGTACTTC
>TRBV27|.|few|TRBJ1-2
CASRALTEIDYGYTF
TGTGCCAGCAGGGCTTTGACAGAGATAGACTATGGCTACACCTTC
>TRBV19|.|.|TRBJ2-1
CASSPGSLSSYNEQFF
TGTGCCAGTAGTCCGGGGTCACTATCCTCCTACAATGAGCAGTTCTTC
>TRBV27|.|.|TRBJ1-1
CASRRSSTEAFF
TGTGCCAGCAGACGATCTTCGACTGAAGCTTTCTTT
>TRBV5-1|.|.|TRBJ2-7
CASSTGPSYEQYF
TGCGCCAGCAGCACGGGACCATCTTACGAGCAGTACTTC
>TRBV10-3|.|few|TRBJ2-3
CAISDSRTSPTDTQYF
TGTGCCATCAGTGATTCAAGAACTAGCCCCACAGATACGCAGTATTTT
>TRBV5-1|TRBD1|few|TRBJ2-6
CASRLRRDSISGANVLTF
TGCGCCAGCAGACTACGCAGGGACAGCATCTCTGGGGCCAACGTCCTGACTTTC
>TRBV29-1|.|.|TRBJ1-1
CSARQEMNTEAFF
TGCAGCGCCCGACAGGAGATGAACACTGAAGCTTTCTTT
>TRBV2|TRBD2|few|TRBJ2-5
CASSSTRTSGGKETQYF
TGTGCCAGCAGTTCTACCAGGACTAGCGGGGGTAAAGAGACCCAGTACTTC
>TRBV5-1|TRBD2|few|TRBJ2-7
CASSSGGATPTYEQYF
TGCGCCAGCAGCTCGGGGGGTGCGACACCGACCTACGAGCAGTACTTC
>TRBV7-9|.|.|TRBJ2-3
CASSSRDSENTQYF
TGTGCCAGCAGCTCCAGGGATTCGGAGAATACGCAGTATTTT
>TRBV4-2|.|.|TRBJ2-1
CASSQLDTPKGLYNEQFF
TGTGCCAGCAGCCAACTAGACACCCCAAAGGGCCTATACAATGAGCAGTTCTTC
>TRBV12-3/TRBV12-4|TRBD2|few|TRBJ2-1
CASSLSGRGEQFF
TGTGCCAGCAGCTTATCAGGGAGGGGTGAGCAGTTCTTC
>TRBV24-1|.|.|TRBJ2-5
CAPHDWDLGLGENEQYF
TGTGCTCCCCACGATTGGGATCTCGGTCTGGGGGAGAATGAGCAGTACTTC
>TRBV29-1|TRBD1|.|TRBJ1-4
CSASGTGGTNEKLFF
TGCAGCGCTTCCGGGACAGGGGGCACTAATGAAAAACTGTTTTTT
>TRBV4-3|TRBD1|few|TRBJ2-3
CASSRGQGAADTQYF
TGCGCCAGCAGCCGCGGACAGGGGGCAGCAGATACGCAGTATTTT
>TRBV11-1|.|few|TRBJ2-7
CASSLGQGWPKWMVFSYEQYF
TGTGCCAGCAGCTTAGGGCAGGGGTGGCCGAAATGGATGGTTTTCTCCTACGAGCAGTACTTC
>TRBV20-1|.|few|TRBJ1-2
CSARIREGYTF
TGCAGTGCTAGGATTAGGGAGGGCTACACCTTC
>TRBV7-9|.|few|TRBJ2-1
CASSLVALVDNEQFF
TGTGCCAGCAGCTTAGTCGCTCTAGTTGACAATGAGCAGTTCTTC
>TRBV4-2|TRBD2|few|TRBJ2-7
CASSQEGVSGSYNEQYF
TGTGCCAGCAGCCAAGAAGGGGTTAGCGGGAGCTACAATGAGCAGTACTTC
>TRBV6-1|.|.|TRBJ2-2
CASSTTVYGELFF
TGTGCCAGCAGTACGACAGTTTACGGGGAGCTGTTTTTT
>TRBV12-3/TRBV12-4|TRBD1|.|TRBJ2-3
CASSPFDRATSTDTQYF
TGTGCCAGCAGTCCCTTCGACAGGGCAACTAGCACAGATACGCAGTATTTT
>TRBV20-1|.|.|TRBJ2-3
CSARVVGFSTDTQYF
TGCAGTGCTAGAGTTGTCGGCTTCTCCACAGATACGCAGTATTTT
>TRBV20-1|.|.|TRBJ1-1
CSARSPGVVGGTEAFF
TGCAGTGCTCGAAGCCCGGGAGTGGTCGGGGGCACTGAAGCTTTCTTT
>TRBV20-1|.|.|TRBJ1-1
CSARGVGRVGTEAFF
TGCAGTGCTAGAGGGGTTGGCCGCGTTGGTACTGAAGCTTTCTTT
>TRBV4-1|.|few|TRBJ2-3
CASSPWDMLSDTQYF
TGCGCCAGCAGCCCATGGGACATGCTTAGTGACACGCAGTATTTT
>TRBV2|TRBD1|.|TRBJ2-3
CATTGADTQYF
TGTGCCACCACAGGGGCAGATACGCAGTATTTT
>TRBV24-1|TRBD1|.|TRBJ2-7
CATSDSGQGAYNEQYF
TGTGCCACCAGTGATTCCGGACAGGGGGCCTACAATGAGCAGTACTTC
>TRBV2|.|few|TRBJ1-5
CASRAKNNQPQHF
TGTGCCAGCAGGGCCAAGAACAATCAGCCCCAGCATTTT
>TRBV7-9|.|.|TRBJ2-5
CASSLILVKPQETQYF
TGTGCCAGCAGCTTAATTTTAGTAAAGCCTCAAGAGACCCAGTACTTC
>TRBV7-9|TRBD1|.|TRBJ1-4
CASSKQGSSEKLFF
TGTGCCAGCAGCAAACAGGGGTCAAGTGAAAAACTGTTTTTT
>TRBV7-9|.|.|TRBJ1-4
CASSTGPGAEKLFF
TGTGCCAGCAGCACCGGCCCGGGAGCTGAAAAACTGTTTTTT
>TRBV7-2|.|.|TRBJ2-1
CASTESGIAYNEQFF
TGTGCCAGCACCGAGAGCGGCATCGCCTACAATGAGCAGTTCTTC
>TRBV14|.|.|TRBJ1-5
CASSQDSLGAQHF
TGTGCCAGCAGCCAAGATTCCCTAGGTGCCCAGCATTTT
>TRBV20-1|TRBD1|.|TRBJ1-1
CSARLTGFNTEAFF
TGCAGTGCTAGGCTGACAGGGTTTAACACTGAAGCTTTCTTT
>TRBV27|.|.|TRBJ2-5
CASSSSIRSSTQETQYF
TGTGCCAGCAGTTCATCAATCCGGTCGAGCACTCAAGAGACCCAGTACTTC
>TRBV20-1|TRBD2|.|TRBJ2-3
CSARPVGGVFTDTQYF
TGCAGTGCTAGACCGGTGGGGGGGGTCTTCACAGATACGCAGTATTTT
>TRBV6-6|.|few|TRBJ2-7
CATKTDEQYF
TGTGCCACCAAAACGGACGAGCAGTACTTC